Each of the 32 T cell receptor beta chains below was sequenced from the same sample in a study of blood T cells in healthy people across ages. Using a J-beta primer mix together with a sample-barcoded 5' primer, a second PCR was run for roughly 7 to 11 cycles. Each CDR3 protein is one row after TCRdb ran MiXCR on the 5' RACE reads. Of hundreds of thousands of distinct CDR3 sequences in the sample, about 56% were seen once. Material for sequencing was blood. The receptors derive from a middle-aged man in good health.

This clonotype was seen a handful of times. V and J are TRBV7-2 and TRBJ2-6; unclear D gene. Germline V lookup: CDR1 SGHTA, CDR2 FQGNSA. CDR3 length: 15 residues. Deletions cut 3 bases from V and 0 bases from J, with 6 bases between. CDR3 coding DNA: TGTGCCAGCAGCTTCACGATCTCTGGGGCCAACGTCCTGACTTTC. It yields the protein CASSFTISGANVLTF.

This clonotype occurred a few times. The CDR3 loop is CSARSTGGGTGGTDTQYF. The CDR3 region has the DNA TGCAGTGCTAGATCGACAGGGGGGGGGACTGGAGGCACAGATACGCAGTATTTT. The chain has TRBV20-1 and TRBJ2-3; TRBD1 matches 9 bases. Looked up from germline, CDR1 is DFQATT and CDR2 is SNEGSKA (reference sequence). The CDR3 is 18 amino acids. The trim removed 2 bases at V and 1 base at J, leaving 13 bases unmatched.

V gene TRBV10-3 combines with J gene TRBJ1-5, with D possibly TRBD1 on 5 matching bases. There are 13 residues in the CDR3. Germline lookup yields CDR1 ENHRY and CDR2 SYGVKD. Between the trimmed V and J ends, which lost 8 bases and 5 bases, there was a span of 13 bases. Here the CDR3 DNA reads TGTGCCATCGGCGGGGGAGCGGATCAGCCCCAGCATTTT. It codes for CAIGGGADQPQHF.

The gene calls are TRBV4-3 and TRBJ1-5; D ambiguous. The CDR3 consists of 13 residues. Trimming pared 2 bases from V and 4 bases from J, leaving 6 bases between. Germline CDR1 LGHNA, CDR2 YSLEER. The CDR3 coding sequence is TGCGCCAGCAGCCAATCCAGAAATCAGCCCCAGCATTTT. This encodes CASSQSRNQPQHF.

This clonotype was observed a few times. The chain joins TRBV5-1 to TRBJ2-7, with D tentatively TRBD1 (6 bases). Germline CDR1 SGHRS, CDR2 YFSETQ. The CDR3 has 16 amino acids. V lost 0 bases and J 3 bases, leaving 16 bases between the germline ends. CDR3 nucleotides: TGCGCCAGCAGCTTGGGAGGGACATCTTCTTTCTACGAGCAGTACTTC. It yields the protein CASSLGGTSSFYEQYF.

The chain is built from TRBV10-3 and TRBJ2-5, with 9 nucleotides matching TRBD2. V lost 10 bases to trimming and J lost 5 bases; unmatched junction nucleotides: 20. The V gene's germline CDR1 is ENHRY and CDR2 SYGVKD. The CDR3 has 17 amino acids. The CDR3: CATAPGTSTRQRETQYF. The CDR3 DNA reads TGTGCCACAGCCCCCGGGACTAGCACCCGTCAGCGGGAGACCCAGTACTTC.

This clonotype has a single count. The J gene is TRBJ1-5, the V gene TRBV4-3; D might be TRBD1 (6 bases). V was pared by 5 bases and J by 3 bases, with 11 bases between. Germline lookup yields CDR1 LGHNA and CDR2 YSLEER. The CDR3 spans 14 residues. Here the CDR3 reads CASSSGQNNQPQHF. CDR3 coding DNA: TGCGCCAGCAGCTCTGGACAGAACAATCAGCCCCAGCATTTT.

The chain combines TRBV12-5 with TRBJ1-5; D is unclear. In germline, CDR1 is LGHNT, CDR2 FRNRAP. Trimming shortened V by 3 bases and J by 5 bases, and 11 bases separated the two germline ends. CDR3 length equals 14 residues. The CDR3 sequence: CASGFGSRHQPQHF. The CDR3 DNA reads TGTGCTAGTGGTTTTGGGAGCCGCCATCAGCCCCAGCATTTT. Using reference TRBV12-5 and TRBJ1-5 for the parts outside the CDR3, the full variable domain is DARVTQTPRHKVTEMGQEVTMRCQPILGHNTVFWYRQTMMQGLELLAYFRNRAPLDDSGMPKDRFSAEMPDATLATLKIQPSEPRDSAVYFCASGFGSRHQPQHFGDGTRLSIL.

This sequence joins TRBV11-2 and TRBJ2-2, with D possibly called TRBD1 or TRBD2 (6 bases each). The CDR3 extends over 15 amino acids. Trimming removed 4 bases from V and 4 bases from J, with 13 bases in between. CDR1 and CDR2 from the germline V gene are SGHAT and FQNNGV. In nucleotides, the CDR3 is TGTGCCAGCAGCTGGGAGACGGGGGCCACCGGGGAGCTGTTTTTT. Protein product: CASSWETGATGELFF. The full variable domain, rest sourced from reference TRBV11-2 and TRBJ2-2, is EAGVAQSPRYKIIEKRQSVAFWCNPISGHATLYWYQQILGQGPKLLIQFQNNGVVDDSQLPKDRFSAERLKGVDSTLKIQPAKLEDSAVYLCASSWETGATGELFFGEGSRLTVL.

The rearrangement uses TRBV24-1 and TRBJ2-7; perhaps TRBD1 as D (5 bases). The CDR3 loop spans 15 amino acids. V was shortened by 3 bases and J by 5 bases, with 16 bases between the two germline ends. Germline CDR1 reads KGHDR; CDR2 reads SFDVKD. The DNA of the CDR3 is TGTGCCACCAGTGATGGTGGTGGGGCTGTGGACGAGCAGTACTTC. Protein sequence: CATSDGGGAVDEQYF.

V gene TRBV6-1 combines with J gene TRBJ2-6; 10 bases match TRBD1. Per the germline V gene, CDR1 is MNHNS and CDR2 is SASEGT. Losses at the gene ends were 6 bases for V and 3 bases for J; bases not matched to a gene: 5. This CDR3 has 16 amino acids. The CDR3, as DNA: TGTGCCAGCAGGGGACAGGGGTTAGGTGGGGCCAACGTCCTGACTTTC. Amino acids: CASRGQGLGGANVLTF.

J is TRBJ1-6 and V is TRBV5-5; D perhaps matches TRBD1 (5 bases). There are 14 residues in the CDR3. Per the germline V gene, CDR1 is SGHKS and CDR2 is YYEKEE (reference sequence). V lost 7 bases and J 10 bases, leaving 18 bases between the germline ends. The CDR3, as DNA: TGTGCCAGCTCGATGGGACCGCCTCAATCACCCCTCCACTTT. Translation: CASSMGPPQSPLHF.

Here the CDR3 reads CSVESGGTVYGYTF. CDR3 bases: TGCAGCGTTGAATCTGGTGGGACAGTCTATGGCTACACCTTC. The gene calls are TRBV29-1 and TRBJ1-2; 7 bases align to TRBD1. The CDR3 totals 14 residues. V lost 2 bases and J lost 4; bases outside the gene matches: 7. The germline gives CDR1 SQVTM, CDR2 ANQGSEA.

V is TRBV5-1 and J is TRBJ2-5; D not certain. Trimming shortened V by 2 bases and J by 4 bases, and 12 bases separated the two germline ends. The CDR3 covers 14 residues. Germline-derived CDR1 and CDR2 are SGHRS and YFSETQ. In DNA, the CDR3 is TGCGCCAGCAGCTTTTTAAAGAGAGGAGAGACCCAGTACTTC. Amino acids: CASSFLKRGETQYF.

The sample holds a few counts of this clonotype. The V and J genes are TRBV6-1 and TRBJ2-1; D not certain. The germline V gene has CDR1 MNHNS and CDR2 SASEGT. The V gene lost 5 bases and the J gene lost 4 bases, with 9 bases spanning the gap. The CDR3 consists of 13 residues. CDR3 bases: TGTGCCAGCAGTCTTCTCGAATACAATGAGCAGTTCTTC. It translates to CASSLLEYNEQFF.

This clonotype has a handful of counts. The rearrangement uses TRBV29-1 and TRBJ2-3, with TRBD2 identical over 14 bases. The germline V gene encodes CDR1 SQVTM and CDR2 ANQGSEA. This CDR3 comprises 13 residues. J lost 6 bases, V lost 4 bases, and 0 bases had no gene match. The CDR3 loop is CSVGLAGGDTQYF. CDR3 DNA sequence: TGCAGCGTTGGACTAGCGGGAGGGGATACGCAGTATTTT.

This chain uses TRBV12-3 or TRBV12-4 with TRBJ2-1; no firm D call. V gave up 6 bases and J gave up 8 bases, with 11 bases separating them. The CDR3 sequence is 12 residues long. The CDR3 coding sequence is TGTGCCAGCAGGAAGTACCGGCATGAGCAGTTCTTC. It is translated as CASRKYRHEQFF.

This clonotype was detected a few times. The chain uses TRBV7-2 and TRBJ2-3; TRBD2 matches at 7 bases. This CDR3 contains 14 residues. Germline trimming cut 2 bases from V and 7 bases from J; bases unmatched to any gene: 6. Germline V gene lookup returns CDR1 SGHTA and CDR2 FQGNSA. The CDR3 nucleotides read TGTGCCAGCAGCTTATCCGGCGGGAGAAATACGCAGTATTTT. This codes for CASSLSGGRNTQYF.

The chain recombines TRBV5-5 with TRBJ1-5, with D possibly being TRBD1 (6 bases). V was pared by 5 bases and J by 0 bases, with 9 bases between. Germline values: CDR1 SGHKS, CDR2 YYEKEE (reference sequence). This CDR3 has 14 amino acids. The CDR3 reads CASRTGYSNQPQHF. The CDR3 coding sequence is TGTGCCAGCAGAACAGGGTATAGCAATCAGCCCCAGCATTTT.

This clonotype has just a few counts. V gene TRBV12-5 combines with J gene TRBJ2-3; 10 bases fit TRBD2. Germline V gene data show CDR1 as LGHNT and CDR2 as FRNRAP. Trimming cost V 6 bases and J 5 bases; bases outside gene matches: 8. The CDR3 has 15 amino acids. The chain's CDR3 is CASGLLAGVRDTQYF. In nucleotides, the CDR3 is TGTGCTAGTGGCCTCCTAGCGGGAGTGAGAGATACGCAGTATTTT.

V and J are TRBV12-3 or TRBV12-4 and TRBJ2-5; D might be TRBD2 (6 bases). This CDR3 spans 17 amino acids. V was clipped by 4 bases and J by 3 bases, with 21 bases between them. CDR3: CASSYGLPSERKETQYF. The CDR3 DNA is TGTGCCAGCAGTTATGGGCTCCCTAGCGAGAGAAAAGAGACCCAGTACTTC.

This chain joins TRBV27 and TRBJ2-7, with D uncertain. This CDR3 has 14 amino acids. V was clipped by 4 bases and J by 3 bases, with 13 bases between them. The V gene's germline CDR1 is MNHEY and CDR2 SMNVEV (reference sequence). The CDR3 protein is CASSSRNEIYEQYF. The CDR3 DNA reads as TGTGCCAGCAGTTCACGGAACGAAATCTACGAGCAGTACTTC.

This clonotype was seen only a few times. The CDR3 protein is CASSLTSGLQETQYF. CDR3 nucleotide sequence: TGTGCCAGCAGCTTAACTAGCGGGTTACAAGAGACCCAGTACTTC. The genes are TRBV7-2 and TRBJ2-5, with TRBD2 matching 9 bases. Germline V gene data show CDR1 as SGHTA and CDR2 as FQGNSA. CDR3 length equals 15 residues. V was clipped by 2 bases and J by 2 bases; unmatched bases: 3.

This sequence joins TRBV6-2 or TRBV6-3 and TRBJ1-5; 8 nucleotides match TRBD1. CDR3 length: 20 amino acids. V gave up 6 bases and J gave up 0 bases; unmatched junction bases: 19. Germline V CDR1 and CDR2: MNHEY, SVGEGT. As DNA, the CDR3 is TGTGCCAGCAGCTTGCGCACCTCCGGGACAGGAGTTTATAGCAATCAGCCCCAGCATTTT. Translation: CASSLRTSGTGVYSNQPQHF.

The chain carries TRBV12-3 or TRBV12-4 and TRBJ2-7, with D unclear. V was trimmed by 6 bases and J by 4 bases, leaving 10 bases between them. The CDR3 length is 12 residues. The CDR3 DNA follows: TGTGCCAGCAGATTGGGCCCATACGAGCAGTACTTC. This sequence encodes CASRLGPYEQYF.

The CDR3 bases are TGCAAACTAGCTGGAGGGGAATTAGGCACAGATACGCAGTATTTT. Residues: CKLAGGELGTDTQYF. The chain links TRBV20-1 to TRBJ2-3; tentative D call: TRBD2 (6 bases). The CDR3 has 15 amino acids. In germline, CDR1 is DFQATT, CDR2 SNEGSKA (reference sequence).

The chain employs TRBV7-2 and TRBJ2-1; TRBD2 agrees at 12 bases. The germline gives CDR1 SGHTA, CDR2 FQGNSA. CDR3 length equals 16 residues. V lost 4 bases and J lost 10; bases outside the gene matches: 11. For the CDR3, the DNA is TGTGCCAGCAGCTACTCTCCTAGCGGGGGGGGCTGGGAGCAGTTCTTC. Translation: CASSYSPSGGGWEQFF.

This clonotype was counted a few times. This chain links TRBV7-7 with TRBJ2-1; D is perhaps TRBD2 (6 bases). V was pared by 5 bases and J by 5 bases, with 10 bases between. Germline values: CDR1 SSHAT, CDR2 FNYEAQ (reference sequence). The CDR3 sequence is 13 residues long. The CDR3 nucleotides read TGTGCCAGCAGCCCCTCGGGGGACAATGAGCAGTTCTTC. Protein: CASSPSGDNEQFF. The whole variable domain, remainder taken from reference TRBV7-7 and TRBJ2-1, is GAGVSQSPRYKVTKRGQDVTLRCDPISSHATLYWYQQALGQGPEFLTYFNYEAQPDKSGLPSDRFSAERPEGSISTLTIQRTEQRDSAMYRCASSPSGDNEQFFGPGTRLTVL.

This clonotype has a handful of counts. The J gene is TRBJ1-2, the V gene TRBV29-1, with TRBD1 matching 10 bases. CDR3 length equals 12 residues. V was clipped by 6 bases and J by 8 bases; unmatched bases: 6. CDR1 is SQVTM and CDR2 is ANQGSEA in the germline V gene. The CDR3 coding sequence is TGCAGCGTCGGACAGGGGGTAAAAGGCTACACCTTC. Its protein is CSVGQGVKGYTF.

J is TRBJ1-1 and V is TRBV28; TRBD1 matches 8 bases. The CDR3 has 14 residues. V shed 6 bases and J 9 bases; nucleotides not matched to a gene: 12. Germline V CDR1 and CDR2: MDHEN, SYDVKM. The CDR3 loop is CASSPPGQGGKAFF. The CDR3 DNA reads TGTGCCAGCAGCCCGCCCGGACAGGGAGGAAAAGCTTTCTTT.

The V call is TRBV7-2, the J call TRBJ1-2; D may be TRBD1 (5 bases). The CDR3 spans 14 residues. Trimming pared 1 base from V and 8 bases from J, leaving 14 bases between. Looked up from germline, CDR1 is SGHTA and CDR2 is FQGNSA. CDR3 DNA: TGTGCCAGCAGCTTAGGGGGCAGGATTGGAGGCTACACCTTC. It codes for CASSLGGRIGGYTF.

The chain carries TRBV5-1 and TRBJ2-7, with 9 positions matching TRBD1. Germline V gene sequence: CDR1 SGHRS, CDR2 YFSETQ. The CDR3 consists of 16 residues. V was clipped by 4 bases and J by 1 base; unmatched bases: 9. CDR3 protein: CASSQDRGEPSYEQYF. The CDR3 DNA reads as TGCGCCAGCAGCCAGGACAGGGGTGAACCGTCCTACGAGCAGTACTTC.